This T cell receptor beta chain was sequenced during a study of PD-1 blockade in mismatch repair-deficient tumors. Study-wide context: Enrolled about 2012-2016, patients had progressing, pretreated mismatch repair-deficient cancers of more than ten types. General study results and limits: Rapid post-treatment expansion, then contraction, generally preceding radiologic response, marked tumor-resident clones.

Profiling relied on immunoSEQ multiplex PCR, and the TCRdb table lists in-frame clones only, not all of them. Seen here are under 50,000 clones, 77% observed once, and the top ten hold around 3.5%. Turning to this clone: Its antigen is as yet unknown.

Trimming cost V 4 bases and J 5 bases; bases outside gene matches: 2. The V gene's germline CDR1 is SGHTA and CDR2 FQGNSA. The CDR3 is 13 amino acids. This specimen consisted of PBMCs, obtained before pembrolizumab treatment. The V gene is TRBV7-2, the J gene TRBJ2-5; TRBD2 matches at 9 bases. The source is an adult with mismatch repair-deficient cancer. CDR3 protein: CASSWGLAETQYF. The CDR3, as DNA: TGTGCCAGCAGCTGGGGACTAGCCGAGACCCAGTACTTC.